The clone carrying this TCR beta chain was seen once. V shed 4 bases and J 7 bases; nucleotides not matched to a gene: 6. Looked up from germline, CDR1 is DFQATT and CDR2 is SNEGSKA (reference sequence). The CDR3 runs 12 residues. Using a J-beta primer mix together with a sample-barcoded 5' primer, a second PCR was run for roughly 6 to 11 cycles. TCRdb analysed the 5' RACE reads with MiXCR anew, one entry per CDR3 protein. The table shows 1.5 million to 2 million distinct CDR3 sequences, with about 50% occurring only once. This specimen comes from a study of blood T cells in healthy people across ages.

The TCR was taken from a woman aged 40 to 55 in good health. The sample taken for sequencing was blood. The J gene is TRBJ2-7, the V gene TRBV20-1; 8 bases map to TRBD1. CDR3 amino acids: CSATTGEWEQYF. The CDR3 DNA follows: TGCAGTGCTACGACAGGGGAATGGGAGCAGTACTTC.